One sample yielded the 22 T cell receptor beta chains listed below, sequenced in a study of T cell responses to AZD1222 COVID-19 vaccine. The assay was immunoSEQ multiplex PCR, and TCRdb's table has in-frame clones only and misses some. The repertoire holds fewer than 130,000 clones, with roughly 90% as singletons. The sample in question was peripheral blood, obtained on day 0 of AZD1222 vaccination. Receptors originate from an adult in good health.

CDR3 in DNA: TGCGCCAGCAGCTTGGAAGGGCCTTGGGAAAAACTGTTTTTT. Its translation: CASSLEGPWEKLFF. The V and J genes are TRBV5-1 and TRBJ1-4, with D unresolved. Per germline, CDR1 SGHRS and CDR2 YFSETQ. V lost 0 bases to trimming and J lost 8 bases, with 11 bases between them. The CDR3 totals 14 residues.

This CDR3 reads CASSPYPGTAYEQYF. The CDR3 DNA sequence: TGTGCCAGCAGTCCTTACCCCGGGACAGCCTACGAGCAGTACTTC. The chain combines TRBV6-5 with TRBJ2-7; 7 nucleotides agree with TRBD1. Germline lookup yields CDR1 MNHEY and CDR2 SVGAGI. With 5 bases clipped from V and 2 bases from J, the junction kept 9 bases outside the gene matches. CDR3 length: 15 amino acids.

The V gene is TRBV25-1, the J gene TRBJ1-2, with 10 bases lining up with TRBD1. With V trimmed by 6 bases and J by 3 bases, 7 bases remained unmatched. The CDR3 sequence is 15 residues long. The germline gives CDR1 MGHDK, CDR2 SYGVNS. In DNA, the CDR3 is TGTGCCAGCAGCGACGCCGGGACAGGGGACTATGGCTACACCTTC. This codes for CASSDAGTGDYGYTF.

DNA of the CDR3: TGTGCCAGCCAGAGTGCAACTAATGAAAAACTGTTTTTT. Translating gives CASQSATNEKLFF. V usage is TRBV12-3 or TRBV12-4 and J usage is TRBJ1-4, with D uncertain. This CDR3 is 13 amino acids long. Trimming removed 8 bases at V and 0 bases at J, with 7 bases between.

The chain couples TRBV9 to TRBJ2-2; 8 bases agree with TRBD1. There are 17 residues in the CDR3. CDR1 SGDLS and CDR2 YYNGEE come from the germline V gene. The V and J ends lost 0 bases and 7 bases, in that order; junction bases with no gene match: 11. The CDR3 here is CASSVDLGQVYGGELFF. The CDR3 DNA is TGTGCCAGCAGCGTAGATTTGGGACAGGTTTATGGCGGGGAGCTGTTTTTT.

This chain connects TRBV2 to TRBJ2-7; D not certain. CDR1 is SNHLY and CDR2 is FYNNEI in the germline V gene. The CDR3 has 14 amino acids. Trimming took off 2 bases at V and 4 bases at J, with 12 bases between the two ends. The CDR3 region has the DNA TGTGCCAGCAGTGAACAGATGCCCTATTACGAGCAGTACTTC. It specifies CASSEQMPYYEQYF.

The rearrangement joins TRBV19 to TRBJ2-1; tentative D call: TRBD1 (5 bases). The CDR3 is made up of 15 amino acids. Trimming pared 6 bases from V and 6 bases from J, leaving 18 bases between. Germline CDR1 is LNHDA and CDR2 is SQIVND (reference sequence). CDR3 coding DNA: TGTGCCAGTAGCTATACAGGACGAATTTTCAATGAGCAGTTCTTC. Encoded protein: CASSYTGRIFNEQFF.

The chain employs TRBV18 and TRBJ1-4; weak D call: TRBD1 (5 bases). Trimming removed 3 bases at V and 4 bases at J, with 15 bases between. Germline loops: CDR1 KGHSH, CDR2 LQKENI. The CDR3 runs to 16 residues. The CDR3 sequence: CASSPSEGRGNEKLFF. CDR3 bases: TGTGCCAGCTCACCCAGTGAGGGAAGGGGTAATGAAAAACTGTTTTTT.

CDR3 residues: CASSRGITTNEKLFF. CDR3 coding DNA: TGTGCCAGCAGCCGGGGAATTACAACTAATGAAAAACTGTTTTTT. The genes are TRBV5-5 and TRBJ1-4; D unclear. Germline V gives CDR1 SGHKS, CDR2 YYEKEE (reference sequence). The CDR3 length is 15 residues. V gave up 4 bases and J gave up 0 bases, with 10 bases separating them.

The chain uses TRBV6-6 and TRBJ2-2; 7 bases line up with TRBD1. Trimming at V came to 6 bases and at J to 4 bases, leaving 5 bases not matched to a gene. This CDR3 is 14 amino acids long. Germline V gene lookup returns CDR1 MNHNY and CDR2 SVGAGI (reference sequence). This CDR3 reads CASRPTGRTGELFF. In DNA, the CDR3 is TGTGCCAGCAGACCGACAGGGCGCACCGGGGAGCTGTTTTTT.

Only a few counts were recorded for this clone. The J gene is TRBJ2-7, the V gene TRBV19, with 8 bases matching TRBD1. Trimming cost V 6 bases and J 3 bases; bases outside gene matches: 4. The CDR3 has 13 residues. Germline V gene data show CDR1 as LNHDA and CDR2 as SQIVND (reference sequence). This CDR3 reads CASSSDRGYEQYF. As DNA, the CDR3 is TGTGCCAGTAGCTCAGACAGGGGCTACGAGCAGTACTTC.

This clone was seen once. This chain connects TRBV27 to TRBJ1-1, with unresolved D. This CDR3 has 13 amino acids. Deletions cut 5 bases from V and 8 bases from J, with 15 bases between. CDR1 and CDR2 (germline): MNHEY, SMNVEV (reference sequence). The CDR3 bases are TGTGCCAGCAGTCTTGGAGCAGGCCTCGAAGCTTTCTTT. Translated: CASSLGAGLEAFF.

The V call is TRBV6-2 or TRBV6-3, the J call TRBJ2-7; possible D gene TRBD1, 5 bases. CDR1 is MNHEY, CDR2 SVGEGT, per germline. Between the trimmed V and J ends, which lost 5 bases and 3 bases, there was a span of 11 bases. There are 13 residues in the CDR3. CDR3 nucleotide sequence: TGTGCCAGCAGTAACGGACAACTCTACGAGCAGTACTTC. It encodes CASSNGQLYEQYF.

This chain connects TRBV12-3 or TRBV12-4 to TRBJ2-2; a weak D match, TRBD1 (5 bases). CDR3 size: 13 residues. V was clipped by 4 bases and J by 4 bases, with 7 bases between them. The CDR3 region is CASSSQGTGELFF. DNA for the CDR3: TGTGCCAGCAGTTCCCAGGGCACCGGGGAGCTGTTTTTT.

J is TRBJ2-1 and V is TRBV5-1, with 10 bases aligning to TRBD1. The germline V gene encodes CDR1 SGHRS and CDR2 YFSETQ. After removal of 4 bases from V and 4 bases from J, the junction contained 5 bases not matched to a gene. The CDR3 sequence is 15 residues long. The chain's CDR3 is CASSPGQGEYNEQFF. In DNA, the CDR3 is TGCGCCAGCAGCCCCGGACAGGGGGAATACAATGAGCAGTTCTTC.

CDR3 region: CASSLLGVGNTIYF. The DNA for the CDR3 is TGTGCCAGCAGCTTACTAGGGGTTGGAAACACCATATATTTT. This chain joins TRBV7-9 and TRBJ1-3, with a tentative D call TRBD1 (5 bases). The V and J ends lost 2 bases and 3 bases respectively, with 8 bases between them. The CDR3 runs to 14 residues. Germline V CDR1 and CDR2: SEHNR, FQNEAQ (reference sequence).

The chain links TRBV19 to TRBJ1-5; D is unresolved. Deletions cut 8 bases from V and 5 bases from J, with 13 bases between. From germline, CDR1 is LNHDA and CDR2 SQIVND (reference sequence). The CDR3 sequence is 13 residues long. CDR3 in amino acids: CASRAYLYQPQHF. The CDR3 DNA reads TGTGCCAGTCGGGCCTACTTGTATCAGCCCCAGCATTTT.

The V and J genes are TRBV15 and TRBJ2-3, with 14 bases matching TRBD2. Germline lookup yields CDR1 LNHNV and CDR2 YYDKDF (reference sequence). The V and J ends lost 5 bases and 5 bases, in that order; junction bases with no gene match: 6. The CDR3 loop spans 16 amino acids. The CDR3, as DNA: TGTGCCACCAGCGATCGGACTAGCGGGAGGAAAGATACGCAGTATTTT. Translation: CATSDRTSGRKDTQYF.

This clone has a handful of counts. The gene calls are TRBV6-5 and TRBJ2-5; 10 bases agree with TRBD2. V lost 5 bases to trimming and J lost 2 bases; unmatched junction nucleotides: 5. CDR1 MNHEY and CDR2 SVGAGI come from the germline V gene. The CDR3 is 15 residues long. The CDR3 here is CASSRTSGPQETQYF. The CDR3 DNA follows: TGTGCCAGCAGTCGGACTAGCGGACCTCAAGAGACCCAGTACTTC.

The rearrangement joins TRBV6-6 to TRBJ2-3, with D unresolved. Looked up from germline, CDR1 is MNHNY and CDR2 is SVGAGI (reference sequence). The CDR3 runs 13 residues. The V gene lost 7 bases and the J gene lost 1 base, with 9 bases spanning the gap. The CDR3 region is CASNKERTDTQYF. CDR3 in DNA: TGTGCCAGCAATAAAGAGCGCACAGATACGCAGTATTTT.

This chain joins TRBV7-9 and TRBJ2-7; unclear D gene. V lost 5 bases to trimming and J lost 2 bases, with 16 bases between them. The CDR3 spans 15 residues. From germline, CDR1 is SEHNR and CDR2 FQNEAQ (reference sequence). This CDR3 is CASSPNRGLAYEQYF. The CDR3 coding sequence is TGTGCCAGCAGCCCCAACAGAGGCTTGGCCTACGAGCAGTACTTC.

The chain links TRBV2 to TRBJ1-5, with D maybe TRBD1 (6 bases). The germline gives CDR1 SNHLY, CDR2 FYNNEI. Trimming took off 6 bases at V and 1 base at J, with 10 bases between the two ends. The CDR3 extends over 14 amino acids. The CDR3 coding sequence is TGTGCCAGCAGGGGAACAGGGAGCAATCAGCCCCAGCATTTT. Translating it yields CASRGTGSNQPQHF. The full variable domain, in which reference TRBV2 and TRBJ1-5 provide the parts outside the CDR3, is EPEVTQTPSHQVTQMGQEVILRCVPISNHLYFYWYRQILGQKVEFLVSFYNNEISEKSEIFDDQFSVERPDGSNFTLKIRSTKLEDSAMYFCASRGTGSNQPQHFGDGTRLSIL.